This T cell receptor beta chain was found in a study of Ad26.COV2.S vaccination and SARS-CoV-2 variants. The treatment was: roughly 20 received Ad26.COV2.S at low or high dose, single or two shots; roughly five received placebo; per-sample allocation not given. The samples date from day 63 after the first vaccine or placebo injection. TCRdb's table, derived via immunoSEQ multiplex PCR, lists solely in-frame clones and lacks some. Among about 320,000 clones listed, around four fifths were seen once. This clone was found many times. This specimen was peripheral blood, taken in a trial of Ad26.COV2.S vaccine versus placebo. The origin of this receptor is a person between 18 and 60 years old who received the Ad26.COV2.S COVID-19 vaccine or a placebo.

The CDR3: CAISIGTGGSGNTIYF. As DNA, the CDR3 is TGTGCCATCAGCATAGGGACAGGGGGCTCTGGAAACACCATATATTTT. V usage is TRBV10-3 and J usage is TRBJ1-3; 11 bases map to TRBD1. Looked up from germline, CDR1 is ENHRY and CDR2 is SYGVKD. The CDR3 is made up of 16 amino acids. V gave up 6 bases and J gave up 0 bases; unmatched junction bases: 4.